The 25 T cell receptor beta chains presented below share a single source sample, sequenced in a study of post-analysis software for immune sequencing data. The antigens of these receptors remain unknown. Unique molecular identifiers featured in each of the TCR beta cDNA libraries. TCRdb used MiXCR to reprocess the PCR reads, holding one entry per CDR3 protein. Here the sample spans 170,000 or so distinct CDR3 sequences, 30% being singletons. Study results and limitations: Patients had higher frequencies than controls of roughly 5 TRBV segments, including TRBV5-6, TRBV5-1 and TRBV20-1.

Sequences were obtained from blood. Receptors were obtained from a girl between 5 and 17 years old with multiple sclerosis.

In regard to this clonotype: A much larger clone is a single base away; this may be a read error. The chain uses TRBV29-1 and TRBJ2-7; D is possibly TRBD2 (6 bases). The CDR3 runs 14 residues. Germline CDR1 SQVTM, CDR2 ANQGSEA. CDR3 region: CGVVRVGGDGEQYF. In DNA form, the CDR3 reads TGCGGCGTTGTTCGAGTGGGGGGTGATGGCGAGCAGTACTTC.

Concerning this clonotype itself: A much larger clone lies one base from this, so it may be a read error. The chain joins TRBV20-1 to TRBJ2-7; D possibly corresponds to TRBD1 (7 bases). Trimming left V 6 bases short and J 7 bases short, with 16 bases between. This CDR3 comprises 12 residues. Germline lookup yields CDR1 DFQATT and CDR2 SNEGSKA (reference sequence). The CDR3: CSAQGGEDEQYF. The CDR3 DNA is TGCAGTGCCCAGGGGGGAGAAGATGAGCAGTACTTC.

The rearrangement uses TRBV28 and TRBJ1-2; no firm D call. The CDR3 has 15 amino acids. Germline CDR1 reads MDHEN; CDR2 reads SYDVKM. The V end was cut by 5 bases, the J end by 8 bases, with 21 bases between. The CDR3 here is CASSPMGSLSRGYTF. Written as DNA, the CDR3 is TGTGCCAGCAGTCCCATGGGGAGTCTTTCGAGGGGCTACACCTTC.

This clonotype was seen many times. The V gene is TRBV12-3 or TRBV12-4, the J gene TRBJ2-6; D is ambiguous. V was clipped by 1 base and J by 0 bases, with 4 bases between them. This CDR3 comprises 15 residues. The CDR3 nucleotides read TGTGCCAGCAGTTTAGGGGACTCTGGGGCCAACGTCCTGACTTTC. This gives the protein CASSLGDSGANVLTF.

The chain joins TRBV6-6 to TRBJ2-5; D is possibly TRBD2 (5 bases). V lost 2 bases to trimming and J lost 4 bases, with 11 bases between them. Germline loops: CDR1 MNHNY, CDR2 SVGAGI (reference sequence). This CDR3 contains 14 residues. The CDR3: CASSYNGIRETQYF. CDR3 nucleotide sequence: TGTGCCAGCAGTTACAACGGGATTAGAGAGACCCAGTACTTC.

This clonotype was seen more than once but under ten times. The chain links TRBV14 to TRBJ1-6; D call uncertain. This CDR3 contains 13 residues. V dropped 2 bases and J dropped 10 bases, with 9 bases sitting between them. From germline, CDR1 is SGHDN and CDR2 FVKESK. The CDR3 DNA reads as TGTGCCAGCAGCCAAATTGGAAACTCACCCCTCCACTTT. Amino acids: CASSQIGNSPLHF.

J is TRBJ1-1 and V is TRBV29-1; TRBD1 matches 8 bases. The germline V gene encodes CDR1 SQVTM and CDR2 ANQGSEA. CDR3 length: 14 residues. J was trimmed by 6 bases and V by 0 bases; bases with no gene match: 6. The CDR3 coding sequence is TGCAGCGTTGAAGATCGACAGGGGCTCGCTGAAGCTTTCTTT. It specifies CSVEDRQGLAEAFF.

This chain joins TRBV11-2 and TRBJ1-6, with a tentative D call TRBD1 (5 bases). V lost 6 bases, J lost 7 bases, and 13 bases lay in between. The CDR3 contains 14 residues. Germline-derived CDR1 and CDR2 are SGHAT and FQNNGV. The CDR3 coding sequence is TGTGCCAGCAGTTCAGGGTTGGAGAATTCACCCCTCCACTTT. Its protein is CASSSGLENSPLHF.

Comments on this clonotype: A much larger clone differs from this one at a single base, so this may be a read error. The rearrangement joins TRBV29-1 to TRBJ2-1, with TRBD2 identical over 11 bases. From germline, CDR1 is SQVTM and CDR2 ANQGSEA. The CDR3 spans 13 residues. The ends lost 4 bases at V and 11 bases at J; junction bases unmatched: 7. CDR3 sequence: CSVVDSGGDKQFF. The CDR3 coding sequence is TGCAGCGTTGTCGATAGCGGGGGGGATAAGCAGTTCTTC.

The chain couples TRBV20-1 to TRBJ2-3; D not resolved. Per germline, CDR1 DFQATT and CDR2 SNEGSKA (reference sequence). With 6 bases removed from V and 2 bases from J, the gap between germline ends came to 18 bases. The CDR3 covers 15 residues. CDR3 residues: CSAQPVTRNTDTQYF. CDR3 bases: TGCAGTGCCCAACCGGTCACGAGGAACACAGATACGCAGTATTTT.

V usage is TRBV19 and J usage is TRBJ2-1, with D perhaps matching TRBD1 (6 bases). Trimming shortened V by 3 bases and J by 6 bases, and 9 bases separated the two germline ends. CDR3 length: 13 residues. Germline V lookup: CDR1 LNHDA, CDR2 SQIVND (reference sequence). The CDR3 coding sequence is TGTGCCAGTAGTATTAACAGGGTCAATGAGCAGTTCTTC. Translated, it gives CASSINRVNEQFF.

This clonotype was seen more than once but under ten times. V and J are TRBV5-1 and TRBJ2-7, with D perhaps TRBD2 (5 bases). The germline V and J ends were trimmed by 4 bases and 4 bases, with 12 bases remaining between them. This CDR3 comprises 13 residues. Per the germline V gene, CDR1 is SGHRS and CDR2 is YFSETQ. DNA for the CDR3: TGCGCCAGCAGCCTGGACTCCCTTTACGAGCAGTACTTC. This encodes CASSLDSLYEQYF.

The table lists this clonotype with a few counts. The chain combines TRBV20-1 with TRBJ2-1; 8 positions agree with TRBD2. Germline loops: CDR1 DFQATT, CDR2 SNEGSKA (reference sequence). This CDR3 comprises 15 residues. V lost 4 bases and J lost 4; bases outside the gene matches: 9. This CDR3 is CSAIKLAEYYNEQFF. The CDR3, as DNA: TGCAGTGCTATAAAACTAGCGGAGTATTACAATGAGCAGTTCTTC.

For this clonotype: Germline is not matched at one junction end, which may reflect a read error. The chain carries TRBV11-2 and TRBJ2-5, with 11 bases fitting TRBD2. This CDR3 region has 19 residues. From germline, CDR1 is SGHAT and CDR2 FQNNGV. DNA for the CDR3: TGTGTCAGCAGCTTAGCCCTGGGACTAGCGGAAGGAATGGGAGAGACCCAGTACTTC. Its translation is CVSSLALGLAEGMGETQYF. The full variable domain, in which reference TRBV11-2 and TRBJ2-5 provide the parts outside the CDR3, is EAGVAQSPRYKIIEKRQSVAFWCNPISGHATLYWYQQILGQGPKLLIQFQNNGVVDDSQLPKDRFSAERLKGVDSTLKIQPAKLEDSAVYLCVSSLALGLAEGMGETQYFGPGTRLLVL.

The chain couples TRBV5-5 to TRBJ2-2; 10 nucleotides line up with TRBD1. Germline values: CDR1 SGHKS, CDR2 YYEKEE (reference sequence). The CDR3 runs 15 residues. Trimming at V came to 4 bases and at J to 6 bases, leaving 6 bases not matched to a gene. CDR3 DNA sequence: TGTGCCAGCAGCCCCGGACAGGGGGAACCCGGGGAGCTGTTTTTT. This translates into CASSPGQGEPGELFF.

This clonotype occurred many times. The CDR3 is CASSFNPFLEQYF. As DNA, the CDR3 is TGTGCCAGCAGTTTTAACCCATTTCTGGAGCAGTACTTC. The chain couples TRBV12-3 or TRBV12-4 to TRBJ2-7; D is unclear. The CDR3 runs to 13 residues. Trimming stripped 3 bases from V and 7 bases from J, with 13 bases between.

V and J are TRBV11-2 and TRBJ2-5; no clear D. The end of the DNA is better explained by TRBJ2-1, so the J call may be wrong. Per germline, CDR1 SGHAT and CDR2 FQNNGV. The CDR3 is 12 amino acids. This CDR3 reads CASSQKQETQFF. The CDR3 DNA is TGTGCCAGCAGCCAAAAGCAAGAGACCCAGTTCTTC.

The chain employs TRBV5-1 and TRBJ2-7; tentative D call: TRBD1 (5 bases). The CDR3 consists of 14 residues. CDR1 and CDR2 (germline): SGHRS, YFSETQ. The germline V and J ends were trimmed by 1 base and 2 bases, with 10 bases remaining between them. The DNA of the CDR3 is TGCGCCAGCAGCTTGAGCGTGACAGCCTACGAGCAGTACTTC. Translating it yields CASSLSVTAYEQYF.

This clonotype has ten or more counts. Its ends do not fully match the called genes, so a read error is possible. CDR3 loop: CASSPGTVYNVQFF. CDR3 nucleotide sequence: TGTGCCAGCAGCCCCGGGACAGTATACAATGTGCAGTTCTTC. The V and J genes are TRBV12-3 or TRBV12-4 and TRBJ2-1; TRBD1 matches at 7 bases. This CDR3 contains 14 residues.

There are many counts of this clonotype. This chain joins TRBV7-3 and TRBJ2-3; no firm D call. The CDR3 is made up of 14 amino acids. Germline V CDR1 and CDR2: SGHTA, FQGTGA. Trimming shortened V by 2 bases and J by 5 bases, and 11 bases separated the two germline ends. CDR3 in DNA: TGTGCCAGCAGCTTAGCTGAGGTCGGAGATACGCAGTATTTT. Translated: CASSLAEVGDTQYF. The full variable domain, in which reference TRBV7-3 and TRBJ2-3 provide the parts outside the CDR3, is GAGVSQTPSNKVTEKGKYVELRCDPISGHTALYWYRQSLGQGPEFLIYFQGTGAADDSGLPNDRFFAVRPEGSVSTLKIQRTERGDSAVYLCASSLAEVGDTQYFGPGTRLTVL.

As regards this clonotype: A much bigger clone sits one base away, suggesting this may be a read error. The rearrangement links TRBV6-5 to TRBJ2-1, with TRBD1 identical over 10 bases. The J call could be wrong; TRBJ2-7 is a better fit for the DNA end. CDR3 length: 14 amino acids. Germline-derived CDR1 and CDR2 are MNHEY and SVGAGI. As DNA, the CDR3 is TGTGCCAGCAAGCGACAGGGGGCCTACAATGAGCAGTACTTC. This translates into CASKRQGAYNEQYF.

This clonotype turned up a few times. V gene TRBV7-8 combines with J gene TRBJ2-7; D perhaps matches TRBD1 (6 bases). This CDR3 comprises 15 residues. V shed 4 bases and J shed 4 bases, with 17 bases lying between them. Looked up from germline, CDR1 is SGHVS and CDR2 is FQNEAQ. The CDR3 DNA reads TGTGCCAGCAGCTCGACACAGGGCCTGGATTACGAGCAGTACTTC. This sequence encodes CASSSTQGLDYEQYF.

This clonotype was detected many times. V is TRBV29-1 and J is TRBJ2-6, with D tentatively TRBD2 (6 bases). Trimming removed 4 bases from V and 0 bases from J, with 13 bases in between. The CDR3 covers 16 residues. CDR1 SQVTM and CDR2 ANQGSEA come from the germline V gene. The CDR3 nucleotides are TGCAGCGTTGTGGAGGGAGGCCACTCTGGGGCCAACGTCCTGACTTTC. Residues: CSVVEGGHSGANVLTF.

V is TRBV27 and J is TRBJ2-1, with D maybe TRBD2 (7 bases). The V gene's germline CDR1 is MNHEY and CDR2 SMNVEV (reference sequence). This CDR3 is built from 18 residues. The V end was cut by 2 bases, the J end by 5 bases, with 22 bases between. CDR3 DNA: TGTGCCAGCAGTTTACGACCTTACGGGGGGCCTACGGACAATGAGCAGTTCTTC. Translated, it gives CASSLRPYGGPTDNEQFF.

The V and J genes are TRBV29-1 and TRBJ2-1; no clear D. Germline values: CDR1 SQVTM, CDR2 ANQGSEA. The CDR3 is 12 amino acids. V was trimmed by 7 bases and J by 5 bases, leaving 12 bases between them. The CDR3 region has the DNA TGCAGCGCCCTGGCCCGAAACAATGAGCAGTTCTTC. The encoded protein is CSALARNNEQFF.